Given below is one T cell receptor beta chain in context. Profiled with immunoSEQ multiplex PCR; TCRdb holds only in-frame clones, not every one. The sample carries under 250,000 clones, around 80% recorded once. Germline loops: CDR1 GTSNPN, CDR2 SVGIG (reference sequence). V was clipped by 2 bases and J by 5 bases; unmatched bases: 10. The CDR3 runs to 16 residues. This entry is derived from a study of blood T cell repertoires in COVID-19. The sequenced material came from peripheral blood. This chain links TRBV30 with TRBJ2-2; 8 nucleotides line up with TRBD1. This receptor was obtained from a man between 35 and 55 years old with active or convalescent COVID-19. CDR3 bases: TGTGCCTGGAGTCTCGGGACAGGCCAAAGGACCGGGGAGCTGTTTTTT. It encodes CAWSLGTGQRTGELFF.